The 8 T cell receptor beta chains given below trace back to one sample, sequenced in a study of human CD8 memory T cell subsets. Construction of TCR beta libraries was accomplished by means of UMI-labeled 5' RACE. TCRdb re-called the 5' RACE reads and shows each CDR3 protein once, DNA omitted. The listing contains 6,200 or so distinct CDR3 sequences. Sequenced material: CD8+ stem-like memory T cells (TSCM and TCM) sorted from PBMCs. Subset: stem-like memory CD8 T cells (TSTEM), CCR7+ PD-1- TIGIT-. Receptor source: a human donor in good health.

The chain links TRBV20-1 to TRBJ1-5; TCRdb proposes TRBD1, but this gene call is untestable without DNA. Looked up from germline, CDR1 is DFQATT and CDR2 is SNEGSKA (reference sequence). This CDR3 is built from 15 residues. The CDR3 loop is CSARDGTDSNQPQHF.

The chain carries TRBV12-3 or TRBV12-4 and TRBJ2-7. CDR3 length: 12 amino acids. The CDR3 loop reads CASSYSSYEQYF.

This clonotype is deemed medium-sized (0.01 to 0.1%) by its frequency. V gene TRBV7-6 combines with J gene TRBJ2-7; TCRdb picks TRBD1, but there is no DNA to check that call. Germline V lookup: CDR1 SGHVS, CDR2 FNYEAQ. The CDR3 sequence is 14 residues long. The CDR3 sequence: CASSNGQGAYEQYF.

The chain carries TRBV3-2 and TRBJ2-7; the D gene TCRdb calls, TRBD2, cannot be checked with no DNA. TRBV3-2 is flagged as a pseudogene. This CDR3 has 16 amino acids. The CDR3 reads CASSQDLGLVTSEQYF.

This chain joins TRBV10-1 and TRBJ2-7; TCRdb indicates TRBD1, and absent DNA this call remains unverified. This CDR3 comprises 16 residues. The germline V gene encodes CDR1 WNHNN and CDR2 SYGVQD (reference sequence). The CDR3 region is CASSEFRDPVSYEQYF.

V gene TRBV7-2 combines with J gene TRBJ2-7. CDR3 size: 13 residues. Germline values: CDR1 SGHTA, CDR2 FQGNSA. The CDR3 protein is CASSLAYRYEQYF.

The chain recombines TRBV19 with TRBJ2-2. The length of the CDR3 is 13 residues. Germline V lookup: CDR1 LNHDA, CDR2 SQIVND (reference sequence). The chain's CDR3 is CASSIGDGGELFF.

This rearrangement joins TRBV6-1 to TRBJ2-3; the TCRdb D gene call, TRBD2, has no DNA to confirm it. The length of the CDR3 is 17 residues. Germline CDR1 and CDR2: MNHNS and SASEGT. Here the CDR3 reads CASSEAPAGGPTDTQYF.